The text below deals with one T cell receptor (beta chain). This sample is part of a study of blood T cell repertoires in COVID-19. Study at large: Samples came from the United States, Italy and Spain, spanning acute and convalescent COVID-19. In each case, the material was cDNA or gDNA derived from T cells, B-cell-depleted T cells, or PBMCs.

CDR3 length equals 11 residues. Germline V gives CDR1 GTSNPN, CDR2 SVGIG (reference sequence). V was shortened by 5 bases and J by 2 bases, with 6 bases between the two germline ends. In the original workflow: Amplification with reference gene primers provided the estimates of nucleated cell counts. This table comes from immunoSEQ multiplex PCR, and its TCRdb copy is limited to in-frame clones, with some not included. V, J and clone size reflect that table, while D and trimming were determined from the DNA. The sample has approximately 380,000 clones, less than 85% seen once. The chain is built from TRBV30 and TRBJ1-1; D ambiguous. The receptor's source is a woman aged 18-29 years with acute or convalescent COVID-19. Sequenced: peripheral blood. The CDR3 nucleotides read TGTGCCTGGGGGAGTAACACTGAAGCTTTCTTT. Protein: CAWGSNTEAFF.